This TCR beta chain was identified during a study of long-term antiretroviral therapy in people with HIV. Study-wide context: About a decade before 2015, the earliest samples were taken when ART was typically delayed.

It was version v3.0 of the immunoSEQ assay that was run at survey level. Per-sample targets for sequencing were 40,000-50,000 T-cell genomes. This table comes from immunoSEQ multiplex PCR, and its TCRdb copy is limited to in-frame clones, with some not included. The data contain about 41,000 clones, about 95% of them seen just once; the ten biggest clones take up 2.2%. Of note for this clone: Its antigen is not identified.

Study-level findings and limits: HIV repertoires covered narrower CDR3 length ranges than controls did.

Sequences were derived from unsorted PBMCs, sampled 9.2 years after starting antiretroviral therapy. This receptor was obtained from a man aged 30-40 years with HIV.

CDR3 DNA sequence: TGTGCCAGCAGTGATTCGGGGGGCGCAACTGAAGCTTTCTTT. This codes for CASSDSGGATEAFF. V gene TRBV2 combines with J gene TRBJ1-1; possibly TRBD1 for D (6 bases). Trimming removed 3 bases at V and 5 bases at J, with 13 bases between. Germline CDR1 SNHLY, CDR2 FYNNEI. The CDR3 is made up of 14 amino acids. The variable domain in full, completed from reference TRBV2 and TRBJ1-1, reads EPEVTQTPSHQVTQMGQEVILRCVPISNHLYFYWYRQILGQKVEFLVSFYNNEISEKSEIFDDQFSVERPDGSNFTLKIRSTKLEDSAMYFCASSDSGGATEAFFGQGTRLTVV.